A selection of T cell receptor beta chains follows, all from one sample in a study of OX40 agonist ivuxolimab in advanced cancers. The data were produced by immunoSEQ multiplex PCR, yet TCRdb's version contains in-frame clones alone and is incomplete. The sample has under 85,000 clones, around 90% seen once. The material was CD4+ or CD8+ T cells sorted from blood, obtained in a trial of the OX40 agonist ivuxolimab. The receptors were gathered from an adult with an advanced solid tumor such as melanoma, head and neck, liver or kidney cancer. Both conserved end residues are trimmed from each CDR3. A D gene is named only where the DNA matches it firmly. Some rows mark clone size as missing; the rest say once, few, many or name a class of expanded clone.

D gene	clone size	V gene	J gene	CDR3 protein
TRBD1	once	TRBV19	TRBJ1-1	ASSRGYRGGMFVTEAF
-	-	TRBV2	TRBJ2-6	ASRRRSGANVLT
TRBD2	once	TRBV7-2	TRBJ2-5	ASSGTSGMETQY
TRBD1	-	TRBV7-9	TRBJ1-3	ASSRGQNSGNTIY
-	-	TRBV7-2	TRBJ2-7	ASSFQTAYEQY
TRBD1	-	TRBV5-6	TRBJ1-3	ASSPVDRGLGNTIY
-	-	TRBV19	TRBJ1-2	ASASTGARGGYT
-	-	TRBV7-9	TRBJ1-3	ASSINMGVGNTIY
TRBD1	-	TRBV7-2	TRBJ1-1	ASSPTTGAIPTEAF
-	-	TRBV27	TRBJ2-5	ASSLSRGTRGETQY
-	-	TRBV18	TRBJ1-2	ASSPLRGGEAYGYT
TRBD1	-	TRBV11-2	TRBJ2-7	ASSLGLGTGKVNEQY
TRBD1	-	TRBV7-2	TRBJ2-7	ASSTRDRGPNEQY
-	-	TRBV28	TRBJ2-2	ASSSGTLSGELF
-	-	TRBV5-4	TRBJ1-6	ASSPLAGSGNSPLH